Following are 21 T cell receptor beta chains from one sample sequenced in a study of blood T cells in healthy people across ages. A J-beta primer mix and a sample-barcoded 5' primer were used in a second PCR of about 7 to 12 cycles. TCRdb passed the 5' RACE reads through MiXCR, listing each CDR3 protein once. The table lists approximately 780,000 distinct CDR3 sequences, about a quarter of them singletons, with under 3% in the top ten. These data are also associated with another study on T cells of mothers and their children.

Sequencing was carried out using blood. The receptor source for this set is a boy aged 10-17 years in good health.

This clonotype has only a few counts. This chain joins TRBV20-1 and TRBJ2-1; 8 bases agree with TRBD2. Germline values: CDR1 DFQATT, CDR2 SNEGSKA (reference sequence). This CDR3 has 16 amino acids. Losses at the gene ends were 0 bases for V and 0 bases for J; bases not matched to a gene: 4. In nucleotides, the CDR3 is TGCAGTGCTAGAGATCGGGGGGGGTTCTCCTACAATGAGCAGTTCTTC. This encodes CSARDRGGFSYNEQFF.

The V and J genes are TRBV30 and TRBJ2-6; D is ambiguous. CDR3 size: 15 residues. Germline CDR1 and CDR2: GTSNPN and SVGIG (reference sequence). Trimming left V 1 base short and J 0 bases short, with 7 bases between. The DNA for the CDR3 is TGTGCCTGGAGTGAGGGAATCTCTGGGGCCAACGTCCTGACTTTC. It translates to CAWSEGISGANVLTF.

The chain couples TRBV27 to TRBJ1-5; D is undetermined. Trimming removed 2 bases at V and 5 bases at J, with 7 bases between. The CDR3 covers 13 residues. The germline V gene has CDR1 MNHEY and CDR2 SMNVEV (reference sequence). CDR3 loop: CASSLRPYQPQHF. The CDR3 coding sequence is TGTGCCAGCAGTTTACGGCCGTATCAGCCCCAGCATTTT.

This clonotype was recorded a few times. J is TRBJ1-2 and V is TRBV10-2, with unresolved D. In germline, CDR1 is WSHSY, CDR2 SAAADI. The CDR3 consists of 15 residues. Trimming removed 3 bases from V and 12 bases from J, with 23 bases in between. This CDR3 is CASSDLGWINYGHTF. In DNA, the CDR3 is TGCGCCAGCAGTGATCTCGGGTGGATCAACTACGGCCACACCTTC.

This clonotype came up a few times. The rearrangement joins TRBV6-6 to TRBJ1-4, with 7 bases identical to TRBD1. The ends lost 10 bases at V and 4 bases at J; junction bases unmatched: 6. The CDR3 contains 13 residues. The germline gives CDR1 MNHNY, CDR2 SVGAGI (reference sequence). The CDR3 DNA is TGTGCCACTTCGGACAGGATTAATGAAAAACTGTTTTTT. Amino acid sequence: CATSDRINEKLFF.

The chain uses TRBV12-3 or TRBV12-4 and TRBJ1-1, with 8 positions matching TRBD1. Trimming removed 5 bases from V and 6 bases from J; junction bases left unmatched: 8. This CDR3 comprises 14 residues. CDR3 region: CASSPGQGPSEAFF. The CDR3 bases are TGTGCCAGCAGTCCCGGACAGGGCCCATCTGAAGCTTTCTTT.

The chain has TRBV29-1 and TRBJ1-2; tentative D call: TRBD1 (5 bases). The CDR3 runs 12 residues. The V and J ends lost 4 bases and 6 bases respectively, with 12 bases between them. CDR1 and CDR2 from the germline V gene are SQVTM and ANQGSEA. CDR3 in DNA: TGCAGCGTTGGGCGGGAAGGGGATGGCTACACCTTC. This encodes CSVGREGDGYTF.

The chain carries TRBV5-1 and TRBJ2-7; tentative D call: TRBD2 (5 bases). Germline V lookup: CDR1 SGHRS, CDR2 YFSETQ. V shed 1 base and J shed 0 bases, with 11 bases lying between them. The length of the CDR3 is 15 residues. The CDR3 loop reads CASSLSPTSSYEQYF. DNA for the CDR3: TGCGCCAGCAGCTTGAGCCCAACTAGCTCCTACGAGCAGTACTTC.

The chain is built from TRBV27 and TRBJ1-2; 7 nucleotides align to TRBD1. This CDR3 comprises 18 residues. With 6 bases clipped from V and 4 bases from J, the junction kept 20 bases outside the gene matches. CDR1 is MNHEY and CDR2 is SMNVEV in the germline V gene (reference sequence). The CDR3 DNA is TGTGCCAGCAGCCTTTTGGGTTCCAGGGGGACCCTCATCTATGGCTACACCTTC. Its translation: CASSLLGSRGTLIYGYTF.

As to this clonotype: One junction end does not reproduce the germline sequence, and a read error may be involved. The chain carries TRBV7-3 and TRBJ2-5; 11 nucleotides align to TRBD1. The last part of the DNA fits TRBJ2-7 better; the J call may be wrong. Germline assignment: CDR1 SGHTA and CDR2 FQGTGA. The CDR3 loop spans 18 amino acids. The CDR3: CASSLVGPGQGAVNEQYF. CDR3 in DNA: TGTGCTAGCAGCTTAGTCGGCCCCGGACAGGGGGCGGTAAACGAGCAGTACTTC.

This clonotype was seen only a few times. V is TRBV9 and J is TRBJ1-4, with TRBD1 matching over 7 bases. V was pared by 2 bases and J by 3 bases, with 7 bases of the junction left unmatched. CDR1 is SGDLS, CDR2 YYNGEE, per germline. CDR3 length equals 16 residues. The CDR3 region is CASSVSQGGSNEKLFF. CDR3 nucleotides: TGTGCCAGCAGCGTTTCTCAGGGGGGTTCTAATGAAAAACTGTTTTTT.

The chain employs TRBV20-1 and TRBJ2-7; D gene unclear. In germline, CDR1 is DFQATT, CDR2 SNEGSKA (reference sequence). The CDR3 is 12 amino acids. V was clipped by 6 bases and J by 0 bases, with 9 bases between them. Here the CDR3 reads CSAPRLSYEQYF. As DNA, the CDR3 is TGCAGTGCCCCCAGACTCTCCTACGAGCAGTACTTC.

This chain links TRBV27 with TRBJ2-3; D is perhaps TRBD1 (5 bases). Germline V CDR1 and CDR2: MNHEY, SMNVEV (reference sequence). The CDR3 is 14 residues long. The V end lost 6 bases, the J end lost 2 bases, and 12 bases lay between the germline ends. CDR3 sequence: CASRPRAYTDTQYF. The DNA for the CDR3 is TGTGCCAGCAGACCCAGGGCCTACACAGATACGCAGTATTTT.

The chain combines TRBV20-1 with TRBJ1-2; possibly TRBD1 for D (5 bases). The V gene's germline CDR1 is DFQATT and CDR2 SNEGSKA (reference sequence). V was shortened by 6 bases and J by 4 bases, with 18 bases between the two germline ends. CDR3 length: 14 amino acids. CDR3 region: CSAGGAANSYGYTF. The CDR3 region has the DNA TGCAGTGCCGGAGGGGCCGCAAATAGCTATGGCTACACCTTC.

This clonotype was counted only a few times. V is TRBV29-1 and J is TRBJ2-5; 8 bases fit TRBD1. Per the germline V gene, CDR1 is SQVTM and CDR2 is ANQGSEA. This CDR3 has 13 amino acids. J was trimmed by 7 bases and V by 7 bases; bases with no gene match: 11. CDR3 loop: CSATDRARGTQYF. The CDR3, as DNA: TGCAGCGCCACGGACAGGGCTAGGGGGACCCAGTACTTC. Complete variable domain (other parts from reference TRBV29-1 and TRBJ2-5): SAVISQKPSRDICQRGTSLTIQCQVDSQVTMMFWYRQQPGQSLTLIATANQGSEATYESGFVIDKFPISRPNLTFSTLTVSNMSPEDSSIYLCSATDRARGTQYFGPGTRLLVL.

The chain links TRBV6-1 to TRBJ2-1; the D is unclear. The germline V and J ends were trimmed by 5 bases and 7 bases, with 18 bases remaining between them. The CDR3 is 15 residues long. CDR1 MNHNS and CDR2 SASEGT come from the germline V gene. CDR3 in DNA: TGTGCCAGCAGTAATACCCTCCAACCCTGGAATGAGCAGTTCTTC. Translated, it gives CASSNTLQPWNEQFF.

This clonotype was recorded a few times. The chain combines TRBV18 with TRBJ1-1, with D possibly matching TRBD1 (5 bases). The CDR3 length is 14 residues. Germline-derived CDR1 and CDR2 are KGHSH and LQKENI. Trimming shortened V by 1 base and J by 4 bases, and 10 bases separated the two germline ends. The CDR3 bases are TGTGCCAGCTCACCACTACGAGGGGTCACTGAAGCTTTCTTT. Amino acid sequence: CASSPLRGVTEAFF. The full variable domain, with the rest looked up from reference TRBV18 and TRBJ1-1, is NAGVMQNPRHLVRRRGQEARLRCSPMKGHSHVYWYRQLPEEGLKFMVYLQKENIIDESGMPKERFSAEFPKEGPSILRIQQVVRGDSAAYFCASSPLRGVTEAFFGQGTRLTVV.

Concerning this clonotype itself: At one end the junction does not follow the germline gene, possibly because of a read error. The chain joins TRBV3-1 to TRBJ2-3; D call uncertain. CDR1 is LGHDT, CDR2 YNNKEL, per germline (reference sequence). The CDR3 is 16 residues long. The CDR3 DNA sequence: TGTGCCAGCAGCCAAGATCCGGGTCCACAAGCAGATACACAGTATTTT. Its translation: CASSQDPGPQADTQYF.

This clonotype was seen a few times. The chain carries TRBV13 and TRBJ1-2; 8 bases map to TRBD1. Germline V gene lookup returns CDR1 PRHDT and CDR2 FYEKMQ (reference sequence). This CDR3 comprises 15 residues. V gave up 4 bases and J gave up 5 bases; unmatched junction bases: 9. The CDR3 is CASSSGRTGFYGYTF. The DNA for the CDR3 is TGTGCCAGCAGCTCCGGCCGGACAGGGTTTTATGGCTACACCTTC.

This clonotype was recorded a few times. CDR3 sequence reads: CASSLVGGKNIQYF. The CDR3 DNA reads as TGTGCCAGCAGCTTAGTGGGGGGTAAAAACATTCAGTACTTC. This chain joins TRBV7-2 and TRBJ2-4; perhaps TRBD2 as D (6 bases). Germline-derived CDR1 and CDR2 are SGHTA and FQGNSA. Trimming pared 1 base from V and 4 bases from J, leaving 8 bases between. The CDR3 has 14 residues.

This clonotype has more than one count but fewer than ten. CDR3 DNA sequence: TGCAGTGCTACATACTCGGGACAGGGAAACTTCCCCAATTCACCCCTCCACTTT. It is translated as CSATYSGQGNFPNSPLHF. The chain has TRBV20-1 and TRBJ1-6, with 9 positions matching TRBD1. The germline gives CDR1 DFQATT, CDR2 SNEGSKA (reference sequence). The junction had 17 bases not matched to a gene; V was cut back by 4 bases and J by 7 bases. This CDR3 spans 18 amino acids.